These 25 T cell receptor beta chains were sequenced from one sample in a study of cytomegalovirus exposure and HLA in healthy donors. 60 Vbeta and 13 Jbeta primers were used in PCR. This table comes from immunoSEQ multiplex PCR, and its TCRdb copy is limited to in-frame clones, with some not included. The sample shows 150,000 to 200,000 clones, 70% to 80% of them seen only once. Sequencing was done on a sample of PBMCs. These receptors came from a woman between 50 and 59 years old in good health and CMV-seronegative.

The rearrangement joins TRBV6-1 to TRBJ2-3, with 12 bases identical to TRBD2. This CDR3 contains 19 residues. V shed 0 bases and J 0 bases; nucleotides not matched to a gene: 7. Germline V CDR1 and CDR2: MNHNS, SASEGT. In DNA form, the CDR3 reads TGTGCCAGCAGTGAAGCGCTGACTAGCGGGAGCGGCAGCACAGATACGCAGTATTTT. Its translation: CASSEALTSGSGSTDTQYF.

The chain uses TRBV7-2 and TRBJ2-7, with D perhaps TRBD2 (6 bases). The CDR3 consists of 13 residues. The germline V gene encodes CDR1 SGHTA and CDR2 FQGNSA. V was trimmed by 5 bases and J by 4 bases, leaving 12 bases between them. DNA of the CDR3: TGTGCCAGCAGCCCGAGGGGACTGTACGAGCAGTACTTC. Protein sequence: CASSPRGLYEQYF.

V usage is TRBV5-1 and J usage is TRBJ1-1; maybe TRBD1 (5 bases). Trimming removed 4 bases from V and 2 bases from J, with 21 bases in between. The CDR3 extends over 17 amino acids. Germline CDR1 SGHRS, CDR2 YFSETQ. The CDR3 coding sequence is TGCGCCAGCAGCCCCTGGGTTGGGGCGTTGGGAAACACTGAAGCTTTCTTT. Translation gives CASSPWVGALGNTEAFF.

This clone showed up many times. The chain links TRBV9 to TRBJ2-2; D is perhaps TRBD1 (7 bases). The CDR3 loop spans 15 amino acids. Between the trimmed V and J ends, which lost 3 bases and 5 bases, there was a span of 14 bases. Per germline, CDR1 SGDLS and CDR2 YYNGEE. CDR3 bases: TGTGCCAGCAGCGGATCACAGGGGAGGACCGGGGAGCTGTTTTTT. Translating gives CASSGSQGRTGELFF.

This clone was recorded a few times. This chain connects TRBV28 to TRBJ1-1; TRBD1 matches 10 bases. The CDR3 covers 12 residues. CDR1 and CDR2 from the germline V gene are MDHEN and SYDVKM. Trimming at V came to 5 bases and at J to 11 bases, leaving 5 bases not matched to a gene. The CDR3 reads CASSLLDRGAFF. The CDR3 DNA is TGTGCCAGCAGTCTTCTGGACAGGGGGGCTTTCTTT.

V is TRBV7-9 and J is TRBJ2-1; 13 bases fit TRBD2. The CDR3 consists of 16 residues. With V trimmed by 5 bases and J by 4 bases, 5 bases remained unmatched. The germline gives CDR1 SEHNR, CDR2 FQNEAQ (reference sequence). The DNA for the CDR3 is TGTGCCAGCAGCCTGGGACTAGCGGGGACATACAATGAGCAGTTCTTC. Its protein product is CASSLGLAGTYNEQFF.

The gene calls are TRBV15 and TRBJ1-1; 7 nucleotides align to TRBD1. The CDR3 has 14 amino acids. The V gene end was trimmed by 1 base and the J gene end by 8 bases; junction bases not matched to a gene: 7. Per germline, CDR1 LNHNV and CDR2 YYDKDF (reference sequence). The CDR3 bases are TGTGCCACCAGCAGAGGACAGGGCCACGCAGAAGCTTTCTTT. This translates into CATSRGQGHAEAFF.

The chain couples TRBV30 to TRBJ1-5; D ambiguous. The ends were cut back, 4 bases at V and 5 bases at J, with 15 bases in the middle. From germline, CDR1 is GTSNPN and CDR2 SVGIG (reference sequence). This CDR3 spans 14 amino acids. The CDR3 here is CAWMGAGGHQPQHF. The DNA of the CDR3 is TGTGCCTGGATGGGTGCAGGCGGGCATCAGCCCCAGCATTTT.

In this sample, this clone turned up once. This CDR3 is CASSLSLAFRGMNTEAFF. The CDR3 region has the DNA TGTGCCAGCAGTTTAAGTTTGGCCTTCAGGGGGATGAACACTGAAGCTTTCTTT. The chain joins TRBV28 to TRBJ1-1; 7 nucleotides line up with TRBD1. Trimming cost V 2 bases and J 0 bases; bases outside gene matches: 12. Germline V gene data show CDR1 as MDHEN and CDR2 as SYDVKM. The CDR3 sequence is 18 residues long.

V usage is TRBV6-5 and J usage is TRBJ1-2, with a tentative D call TRBD1 (5 bases). There are 13 residues in the CDR3. The ends were cut back, 6 bases at V and 7 bases at J, with 15 bases in the middle. The germline V gene encodes CDR1 MNHEY and CDR2 SVGAGI. The CDR3 loop reads CASSTGTFSGYTF. The CDR3 bases are TGTGCCAGCAGCACCGGGACTTTCTCTGGCTACACCTTC.

A note on this clone: This CDR3 is also generated by other DNA sequences in the sample. CDR3 nucleotides: TGTGCCAGCAGCTTAGCAGCGGGGAACTACGAGCAGTACTTC. It yields the protein CASSLAAGNYEQYF. V usage is TRBV7-2 and J usage is TRBJ2-7, with TRBD2 identical over 7 bases. Trimming at V came to 0 bases and at J to 3 bases, leaving 2 bases not matched to a gene. In germline, CDR1 is SGHTA, CDR2 FQGNSA. This CDR3 contains 14 residues.

This chain links TRBV6-5 with TRBJ2-5, with TRBD2 matching over 8 bases. The CDR3 totals 14 residues. From germline, CDR1 is MNHEY and CDR2 SVGAGI. V was pared by 6 bases and J by 0 bases, with 3 bases of the junction left unmatched. This CDR3 reads CASSLAGYQETQYF. The CDR3 DNA reads TGTGCCAGCAGCTTAGCGGGGTACCAAGAGACCCAGTACTTC.

The chain combines TRBV6-5 with TRBJ1-1, with D possibly being TRBD1 (5 bases). The CDR3 consists of 15 residues. V lost 5 bases and J 5 bases, leaving 18 bases between the germline ends. The germline CDR1 and CDR2 sequences are MNHEY and SVGAGI. As DNA, the CDR3 is TGTGCCAGCAGTAGACAGCCTAAGGGTATGACTGAAGCTTTCTTT. This codes for CASSRQPKGMTEAFF.

The rearrangement joins TRBV5-1 to TRBJ1-1; 7 bases map to TRBD1. In germline, CDR1 is SGHRS, CDR2 YFSETQ. Trimming took 4 bases from V and 1 from J; bases not matched to a gene: 10. The CDR3 is 16 amino acids. The CDR3 region is CASSPRGTVRNTEAFF. The CDR3 region has the DNA TGCGCCAGCAGCCCGAGGGGGACAGTCAGGAACACTGAAGCTTTCTTT.

The chain uses TRBV5-1 and TRBJ2-5; the match to TRBD2 covers 8 bases. This CDR3 contains 16 residues. V lost 0 bases, J lost 0 bases, and 4 bases stayed unmatched. Looked up from germline, CDR1 is SGHRS and CDR2 is YFSETQ. The CDR3 here is CASSLETSANQETQYF. The DNA for the CDR3 is TGCGCCAGCAGCTTGGAGACTAGCGCTAACCAAGAGACCCAGTACTTC.

The CDR3 is CASSSRDRGTEAFF. The CDR3 bases are TGTGCCAGCAGCTCCCGGGACAGGGGCACTGAAGCTTTCTTT. The chain links TRBV7-8 to TRBJ1-1, with 10 positions matching TRBD1. Germline loops: CDR1 SGHVS, CDR2 FQNEAQ. With V trimmed by 4 bases and J by 4 bases, 3 bases remained unmatched. CDR3 length: 14 residues. The entire variable domain, with the rest obtained from reference TRBV7-8 and TRBJ1-1, is as follows: GAGVSQSPRYKVAKRGQDVALRCDPISGHVSLFWYQQALGQGPEFLTYFQNEAQLDKSGLPSDRFFAERPEGSVSTLKIQRTQQEDSAVYLCASSSRDRGTEAFFGQGTRLTVV.

J is TRBJ1-6 and V is TRBV7-9, with D possibly being TRBD1 (5 bases). The CDR3 spans 16 residues. Germline-derived CDR1 and CDR2 are SEHNR and FQNEAQ (reference sequence). Trimming removed 3 bases from V and 6 bases from J, with 15 bases in between. The CDR3 DNA follows: TGTGCCAGCAGCTTTTCGACAGCCCGTGGTAATTCACCCCTCCACTTT. Amino acid sequence: CASSFSTARGNSPLHF.

This clone was counted once. J is TRBJ1-2 and V is TRBV2, with D hard to call. Trimming cost V 1 base and J 8 bases, with 8 bases left between them. CDR1 is SNHLY and CDR2 is FYNNEI in the germline V gene. This CDR3 is built from 12 residues. Written as DNA, the CDR3 is TGTGCCAGCAGTGAAGGCCGGTGGGGCTACACCTTC. This translates into CASSEGRWGYTF.

There are a few counts of this clone. The chain joins TRBV4-3 to TRBJ1-1; 9 bases agree with TRBD1. The length of the CDR3 is 15 residues. V shed 4 bases, J shed 7 bases, and the junction held 10 bases outside the gene matches. Per germline, CDR1 LGHNA and CDR2 YSLEER. The CDR3 loop is CASSPSRDRVGEAFF. CDR3 in DNA: TGCGCCAGCAGCCCGTCCCGGGACAGGGTTGGTGAAGCTTTCTTT.

This clone was found a few times. CDR3 protein: CASSLEYRVGTEAFF. The CDR3 nucleotides are TGCGCCAGCAGCTTGGAATACAGGGTGGGAACTGAAGCTTTCTTT. The rearrangement uses TRBV5-1 and TRBJ1-1, with D possibly being TRBD1 (6 bases). The length of the CDR3 is 15 residues. The ends were cut back, 0 bases at V and 5 bases at J, with 14 bases in the middle. Germline loops: CDR1 SGHRS, CDR2 YFSETQ.

A remark on this clone: Without the conserved terminal phenylalanine or tryptophan, this CDR3 likely stems from a read error. The chain joins TRBV6-6 to TRBJ1-1; 7 nucleotides align to TRBD1. This CDR3 contains 14 residues. V lost 2 bases, J lost 0 bases, and 0 bases stayed unmatched. Germline values: CDR1 MNHNY, CDR2 SVGAGI (reference sequence). CDR3 loop: CASSYGTVNTEAFL. The CDR3 region has the DNA TGTGCCAGCAGTTACGGGACAGTGAACACTGAAGCTTTCCTT.

The gene calls are TRBV5-1 and TRBJ1-2, with 8 bases identical to TRBD1. Germline V CDR1 and CDR2: SGHRS, YFSETQ. Losses at the gene ends were 0 bases for V and 2 bases for J; bases not matched to a gene: 3. This CDR3 is built from 15 residues. DNA of the CDR3: TGCGCCAGCAGCTTGGTGACAGGGGCCAACTATGGCTACACCTTC. Translating it yields CASSLVTGANYGYTF.

The chain has TRBV6-5 and TRBJ2-2; no clear D. This CDR3 is built from 12 residues. Deletions cut 0 bases from V and 7 bases from J, with 3 bases between. The germline V gene has CDR1 MNHEY and CDR2 SVGAGI. Here the CDR3 reads CASSYSGGELFF. The CDR3, as DNA: TGTGCCAGCAGTTACTCCGGCGGGGAGCTGTTTTTT.

This clone was seen a few times. The chain is built from TRBV6-1 and TRBJ1-1; a possible D gene is TRBD1 (6 bases). The CDR3 covers 15 residues. Trimming pared 7 bases from V and 5 bases from J, leaving 20 bases between. From germline, CDR1 is MNHNS and CDR2 SASEGT. This CDR3 reads CASTKSEAGETEAFF. CDR3 bases: TGTGCCAGCACTAAAAGCGAGGCAGGGGAAACTGAAGCTTTCTTT.

This clone has just one count. The V gene is TRBV5-1, the J gene TRBJ1-1; 7 bases agree with TRBD1. The CDR3 has 17 residues. Germline values: CDR1 SGHRS, CDR2 YFSETQ. V shed 4 bases and J 0 bases; nucleotides not matched to a gene: 12. This CDR3 reads CASSPTGAVGMNTEAFF. The CDR3 DNA reads TGCGCCAGCAGCCCAACAGGGGCGGTGGGCATGAACACTGAAGCTTTCTTT.